This T cell receptor (beta chain) is drawn from a study of control samples from healthy donors and cancer patients. Sequencing was performed with immunoSEQ multiplex PCR; in TCRdb, only in-frame clones are kept and a portion is missing. The table has around 97,000 clones, 85% to 90% seen once. The material sequenced was PBMCs. This clonotype was sampled from a man between 60 and 75 years old with lung cancer.

Written as DNA, the CDR3 is TGTGCCAGCAGTTACCAGGGGAGAGCCAAAAACATTCAGTACTTC. It translates to CASSYQGRAKNIQYF. The chain joins TRBV6-2 or TRBV6-3 to TRBJ2-4; TRBD1 is a possible D gene (6 bases). This CDR3 has 15 residues. Trimming pared 2 bases from V and 0 bases from J, leaving 8 bases between. Germline V gene lookup returns CDR1 MNHEY and CDR2 SVGEGT.